This TCR beta chain was found in a study of shared clonotypes between healthy human individuals. Broader study findings: Represented genetic and exposure-history diversity was restricted by having few donors.

Cells designated naive CD8 were CD45RO-negative and were positively selected for CCR7, with terminally differentiated effector memory CD45RA+ cells excluded. The study enrolled healthy HIV-negative adults without recent acute infections or vaccinations as donors. Using immunoSEQ multiplex PCR, the repertoire was profiled, and TCRdb retains in-frame clones only, with some absent. The profile shows roughly 2,000,000 clones, 80% to 95% of them singletons. Points on this clone: The antigen is unknown.

V gave up 0 bases and J gave up 5 bases; unmatched junction bases: 3. Germline CDR1 and CDR2: GTSNPN and SVGIG (reference sequence). The CDR3 extends over 14 amino acids. Sequencing was performed on naive CD8+ T cells from PBMCs. The chain couples TRBV30 to TRBJ2-1; 8 bases line up with TRBD2. The clonotype originates from a man aged 18 to 30 in good health. Some clones in this sample may be carry-over from other donors' samples. Here the CDR3 DNA reads TGTGCCTGGAGTGTCGGAGCGGGAGACAATGAGCAGTTCTTC. Translating it yields CAWSVGAGDNEQFF.